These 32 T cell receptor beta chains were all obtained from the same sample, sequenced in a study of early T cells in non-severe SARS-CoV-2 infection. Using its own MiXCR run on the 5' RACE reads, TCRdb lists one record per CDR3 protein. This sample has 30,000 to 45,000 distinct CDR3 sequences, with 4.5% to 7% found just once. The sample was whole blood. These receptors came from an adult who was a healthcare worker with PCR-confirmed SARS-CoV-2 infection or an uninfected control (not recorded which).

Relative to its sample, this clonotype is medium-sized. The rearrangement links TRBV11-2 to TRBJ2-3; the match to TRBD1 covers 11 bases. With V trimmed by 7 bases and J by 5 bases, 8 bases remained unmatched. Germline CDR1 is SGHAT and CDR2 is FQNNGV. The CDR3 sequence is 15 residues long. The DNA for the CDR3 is TGTGCCAGCAAGCCCGGGACAGGGGGTATAGATACGCAGTATTTT. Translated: CASKPGTGGIDTQYF.

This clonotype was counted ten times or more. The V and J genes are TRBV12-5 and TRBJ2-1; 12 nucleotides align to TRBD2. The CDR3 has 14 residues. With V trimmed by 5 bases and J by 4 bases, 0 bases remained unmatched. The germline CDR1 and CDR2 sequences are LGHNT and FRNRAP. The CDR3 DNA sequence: TGTGCTAGTGGTCTAGCGGGGGGGTACAATGAGCAGTTCTTC. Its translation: CASGLAGGYNEQFF. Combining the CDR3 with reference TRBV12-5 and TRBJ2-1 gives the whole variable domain DARVTQTPRHKVTEMGQEVTMRCQPILGHNTVFWYRQTMMQGLELLAYFRNRAPLDDSGMPKDRFSAEMPDATLATLKIQPSEPRDSAVYFCASGLAGGYNEQFFGPGTRLTVL.

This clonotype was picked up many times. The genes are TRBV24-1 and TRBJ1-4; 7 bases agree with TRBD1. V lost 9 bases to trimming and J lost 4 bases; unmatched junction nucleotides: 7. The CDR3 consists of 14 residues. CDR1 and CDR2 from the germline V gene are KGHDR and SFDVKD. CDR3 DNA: TGTGCCACCTATCCGGGACAGCTTAATGAAAAACTGTTTTTT. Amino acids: CATYPGQLNEKLFF.

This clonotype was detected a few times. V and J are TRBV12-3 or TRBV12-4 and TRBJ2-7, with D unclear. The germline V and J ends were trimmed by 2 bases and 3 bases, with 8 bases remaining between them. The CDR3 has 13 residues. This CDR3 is CASSLRQIYEQYF. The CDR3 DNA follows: TGTGCCAGCAGTTTACGGCAGATCTACGAGCAGTACTTC.

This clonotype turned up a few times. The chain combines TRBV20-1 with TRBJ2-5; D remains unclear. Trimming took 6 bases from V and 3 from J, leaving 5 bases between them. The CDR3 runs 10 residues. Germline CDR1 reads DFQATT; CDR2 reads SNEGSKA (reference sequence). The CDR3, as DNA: TGCAGTGCGGGCGAAGAGACCCAGTACTTC. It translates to CSAGEETQYF.

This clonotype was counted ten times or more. This chain's CDR3 is CASTRPGLAGVSEQFF. DNA of the CDR3: TGTGCCAGCACCCGCCCAGGACTAGCGGGAGTTAGCGAGCAGTTCTTC. The chain couples TRBV7-2 to TRBJ2-1, with 13 bases matching TRBD2. Unmatched junction bases numbered 13, after V lost 7 bases and J lost 10 bases. CDR1 and CDR2 from the germline V gene are SGHTA and FQGNSA. The CDR3 covers 16 residues.

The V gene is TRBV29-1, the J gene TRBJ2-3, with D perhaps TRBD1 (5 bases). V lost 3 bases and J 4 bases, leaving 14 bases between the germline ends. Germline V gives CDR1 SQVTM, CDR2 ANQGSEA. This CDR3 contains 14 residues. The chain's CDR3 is CSVDLGVRPDTQYF. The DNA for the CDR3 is TGCAGCGTTGATTTAGGGGTCAGACCAGATACGCAGTATTTT.

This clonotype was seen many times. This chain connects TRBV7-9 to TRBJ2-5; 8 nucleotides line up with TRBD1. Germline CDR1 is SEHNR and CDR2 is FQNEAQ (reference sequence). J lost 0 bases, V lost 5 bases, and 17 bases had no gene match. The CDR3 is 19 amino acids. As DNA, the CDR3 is TGTGCCAGCAGCCCCCGTTTGGGGGACAGGACCGTGTACCAAGAGACCCAGTACTTC. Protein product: CASSPRLGDRTVYQETQYF.

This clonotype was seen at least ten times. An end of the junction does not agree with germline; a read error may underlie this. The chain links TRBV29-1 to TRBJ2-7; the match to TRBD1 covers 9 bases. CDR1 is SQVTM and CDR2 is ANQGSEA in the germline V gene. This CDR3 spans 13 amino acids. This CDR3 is CSGPGQGSFEQYF. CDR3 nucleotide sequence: TGCAGCGGGCCGGGACAGGGCTCCTTCGAGCAGTACTTC.

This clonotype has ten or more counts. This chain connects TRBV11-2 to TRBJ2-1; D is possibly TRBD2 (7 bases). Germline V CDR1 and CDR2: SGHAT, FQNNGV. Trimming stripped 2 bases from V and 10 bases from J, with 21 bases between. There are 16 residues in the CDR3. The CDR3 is CASSLSGRGLDMEQFF. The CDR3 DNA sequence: TGTGCCAGCAGCTTATCCGGGCGGGGGCTAGATATGGAGCAGTTCTTC.

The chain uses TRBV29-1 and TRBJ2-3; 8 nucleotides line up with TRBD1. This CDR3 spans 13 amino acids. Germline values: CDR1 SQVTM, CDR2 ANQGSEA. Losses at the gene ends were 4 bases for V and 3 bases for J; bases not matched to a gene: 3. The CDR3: CSVARQGTDTQYF. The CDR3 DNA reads TGCAGCGTTGCCCGACAGGGGACAGATACGCAGTATTTT.

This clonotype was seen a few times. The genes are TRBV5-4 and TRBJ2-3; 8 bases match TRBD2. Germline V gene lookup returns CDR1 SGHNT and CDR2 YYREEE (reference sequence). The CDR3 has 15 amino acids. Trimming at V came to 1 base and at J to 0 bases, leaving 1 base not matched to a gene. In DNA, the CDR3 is TGTGCCAGCAGCTTGACTAGCGGCAGCACAGATACGCAGTATTTT. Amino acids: CASSLTSGSTDTQYF.

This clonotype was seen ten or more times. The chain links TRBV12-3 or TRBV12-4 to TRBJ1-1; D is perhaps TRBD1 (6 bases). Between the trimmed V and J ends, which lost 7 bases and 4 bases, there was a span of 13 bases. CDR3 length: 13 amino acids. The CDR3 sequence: CASTTGSGTEAFF. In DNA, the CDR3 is TGTGCCAGCACCACAGGGTCGGGCACTGAAGCTTTCTTT.

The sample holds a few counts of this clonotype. CDR3 coding DNA: TGTGCCAGCAGCTTAGGTCGCGGGAGGGACACCGGGGAGCTGTTTTTT. It is translated as CASSLGRGRDTGELFF. The V and J genes are TRBV11-2 and TRBJ2-2; 9 bases are a match to TRBD2. Germline CDR1 is SGHAT and CDR2 is FQNNGV. V was pared by 1 base and J by 3 bases, with 3 bases of the junction left unmatched. This CDR3 has 16 amino acids. Full variable domain (missing parts from reference TRBV11-2 and TRBJ2-2): EAGVAQSPRYKIIEKRQSVAFWCNPISGHATLYWYQQILGQGPKLLIQFQNNGVVDDSQLPKDRFSAERLKGVDSTLKIQPAKLEDSAVYLCASSLGRGRDTGELFFGEGSRLTVL.

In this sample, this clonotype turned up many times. This chain's CDR3 is CASSYSKAAQGGPYEQYF. For the CDR3, the DNA is TGTGCCAGCAGTTACTCGAAGGCGGCGCAGGGAGGTCCCTACGAGCAGTACTTC. This chain links TRBV6-5 with TRBJ2-7; possibly TRBD2 for D (6 bases). Trimming left V 0 bases short and J 2 bases short, with 20 bases between. Germline values: CDR1 MNHEY, CDR2 SVGAGI. This CDR3 is built from 18 residues.

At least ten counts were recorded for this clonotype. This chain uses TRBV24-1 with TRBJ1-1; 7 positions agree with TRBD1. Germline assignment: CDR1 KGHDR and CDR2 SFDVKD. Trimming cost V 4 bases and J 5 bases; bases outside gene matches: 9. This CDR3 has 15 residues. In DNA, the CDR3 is TGTGCCACCAGTGAATCCTCAGGGGGACAGACTGAAGCTTTCTTT. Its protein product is CATSESSGGQTEAFF.

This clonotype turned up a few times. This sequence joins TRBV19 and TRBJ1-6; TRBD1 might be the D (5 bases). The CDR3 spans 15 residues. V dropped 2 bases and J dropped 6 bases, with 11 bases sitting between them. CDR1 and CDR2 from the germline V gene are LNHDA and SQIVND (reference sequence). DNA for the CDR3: TGTGCCAGTAGTATACGGCAGGGCGGTAATTCACCCCTCCACTTT. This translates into CASSIRQGGNSPLHF.

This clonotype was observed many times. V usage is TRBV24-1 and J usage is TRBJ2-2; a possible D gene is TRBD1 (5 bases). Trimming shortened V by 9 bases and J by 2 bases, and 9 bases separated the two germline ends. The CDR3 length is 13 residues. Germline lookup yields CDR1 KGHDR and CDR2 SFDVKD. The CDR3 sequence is CATYDSNTGELFF. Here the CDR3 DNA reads TGTGCCACCTATGACAGCAACACCGGGGAGCTGTTTTTT.

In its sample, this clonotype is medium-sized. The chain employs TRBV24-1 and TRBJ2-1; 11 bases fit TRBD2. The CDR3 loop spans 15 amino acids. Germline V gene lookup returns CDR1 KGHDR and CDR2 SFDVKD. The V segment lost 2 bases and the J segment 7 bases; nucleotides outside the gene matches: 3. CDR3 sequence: CATSDSRLAGNEQFF. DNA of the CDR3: TGTGCCACCAGTGATTCTAGACTAGCGGGGAATGAGCAGTTCTTC.

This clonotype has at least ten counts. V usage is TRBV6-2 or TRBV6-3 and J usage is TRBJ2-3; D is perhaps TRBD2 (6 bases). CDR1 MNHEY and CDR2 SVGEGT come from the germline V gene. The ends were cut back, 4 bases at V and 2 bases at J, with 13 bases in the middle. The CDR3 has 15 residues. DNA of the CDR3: TGTGCCAGCAGTTCCACTAGCCTCTCCACAGATACGCAGTATTTT. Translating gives CASSSTSLSTDTQYF.

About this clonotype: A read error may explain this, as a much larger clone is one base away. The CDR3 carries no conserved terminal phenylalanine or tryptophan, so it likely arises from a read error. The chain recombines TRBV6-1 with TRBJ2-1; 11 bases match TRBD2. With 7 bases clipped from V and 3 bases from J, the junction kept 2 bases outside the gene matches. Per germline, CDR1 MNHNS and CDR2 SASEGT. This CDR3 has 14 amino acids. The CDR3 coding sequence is TGTGCCAGCACGGGGACTAGCGGCTACAATGAGCAGTTCTCC. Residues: CASTGTSGYNEQFS.

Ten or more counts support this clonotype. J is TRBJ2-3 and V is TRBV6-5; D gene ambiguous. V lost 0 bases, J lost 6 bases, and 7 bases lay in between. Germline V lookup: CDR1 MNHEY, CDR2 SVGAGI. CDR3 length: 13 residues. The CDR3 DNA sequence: TGTGCCAGCAGTTACTCGTTGATGGATACGCAGTATTTT. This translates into CASSYSLMDTQYF.

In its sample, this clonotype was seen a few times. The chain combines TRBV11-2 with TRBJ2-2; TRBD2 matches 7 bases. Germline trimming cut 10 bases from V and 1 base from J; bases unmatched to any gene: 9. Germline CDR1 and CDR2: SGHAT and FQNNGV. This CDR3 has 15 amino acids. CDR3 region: CATSQLALNTGELFF. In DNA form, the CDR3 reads TGTGCCACTTCCCAACTAGCGCTGAACACCGGGGAGCTGTTTTTT. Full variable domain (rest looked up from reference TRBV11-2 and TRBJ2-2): EAGVAQSPRYKIIEKRQSVAFWCNPISGHATLYWYQQILGQGPKLLIQFQNNGVVDDSQLPKDRFSAERLKGVDSTLKIQPAKLEDSAVYLCATSQLALNTGELFFGEGSRLTVL.

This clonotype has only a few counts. The CDR3 DNA reads as TGTGCCAGCAGCCCCCGACAGGAGATGAACACTGAAGCTTTCTTT. This encodes CASSPRQEMNTEAFF. The chain carries TRBV3-1 and TRBJ1-1, with D perhaps TRBD1 (6 bases). V lost 4 bases and J 0 bases, leaving 12 bases between the germline ends. Germline loops: CDR1 LGHDT, CDR2 YNNKEL (reference sequence). The CDR3 is 15 residues long.

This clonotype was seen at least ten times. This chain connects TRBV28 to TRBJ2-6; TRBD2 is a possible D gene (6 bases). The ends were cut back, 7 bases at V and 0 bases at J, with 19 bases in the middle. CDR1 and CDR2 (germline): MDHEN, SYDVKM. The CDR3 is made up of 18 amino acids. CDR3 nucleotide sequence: TGTGCCAGCAATCAGCTAGCGCACACCCCCTCTGGGGCCAACGTCCTGACTTTC. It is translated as CASNQLAHTPSGANVLTF.

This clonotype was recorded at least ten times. CDR3 sequence reads: CASSQSLDNSNQPQHF. The CDR3 DNA follows: TGTGCCAGCAGCCAATCCCTAGACAATAGCAATCAGCCCCAGCATTTT. The rearrangement uses TRBV16 and TRBJ1-5, with D unresolved. CDR3 length: 16 amino acids. V was cut by 0 bases and J by 0 bases, with 9 bases left in between. The germline V gene has CDR1 KGHSY and CDR2 FQNENV.

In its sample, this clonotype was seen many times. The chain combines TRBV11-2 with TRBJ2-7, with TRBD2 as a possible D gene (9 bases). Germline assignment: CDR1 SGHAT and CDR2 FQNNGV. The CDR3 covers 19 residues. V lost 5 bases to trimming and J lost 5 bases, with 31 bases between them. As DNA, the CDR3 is TGTGCCAGCAGCAGACCGGGACAGGCCGGCGGGAGGGCCCCCCACGAGCAGTACTTC. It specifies CASSRPGQAGGRAPHEQYF.

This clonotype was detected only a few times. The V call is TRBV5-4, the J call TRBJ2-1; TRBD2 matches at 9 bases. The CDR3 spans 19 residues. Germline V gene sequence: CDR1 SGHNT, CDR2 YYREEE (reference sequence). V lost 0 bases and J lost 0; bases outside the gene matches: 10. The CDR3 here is CASSLAGGRALSSYNEQFF. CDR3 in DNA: TGTGCCAGCAGCTTGGCCGGCGGGAGGGCCTTGAGCTCCTACAATGAGCAGTTCTTC.

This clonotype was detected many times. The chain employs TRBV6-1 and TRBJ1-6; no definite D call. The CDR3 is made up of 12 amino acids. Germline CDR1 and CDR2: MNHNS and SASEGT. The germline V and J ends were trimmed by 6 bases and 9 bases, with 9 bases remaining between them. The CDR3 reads CASSTDFSPLHF. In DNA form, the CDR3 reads TGTGCCAGCAGCACAGATTTTTCACCCCTCCACTTT.

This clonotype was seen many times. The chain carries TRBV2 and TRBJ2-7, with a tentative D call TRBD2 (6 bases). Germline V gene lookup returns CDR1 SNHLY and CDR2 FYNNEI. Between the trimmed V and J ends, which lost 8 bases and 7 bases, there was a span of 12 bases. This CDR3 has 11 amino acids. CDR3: CASGLAWEQYF. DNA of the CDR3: TGTGCCAGCGGTCTAGCGTGGGAGCAGTACTTC.

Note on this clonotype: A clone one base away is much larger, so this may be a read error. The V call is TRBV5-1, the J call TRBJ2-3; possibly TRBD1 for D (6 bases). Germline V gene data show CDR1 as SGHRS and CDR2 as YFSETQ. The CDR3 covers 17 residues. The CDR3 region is CVSSGIPGAPVTDTQYF. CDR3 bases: TGCGTCAGCAGCGGAATCCCAGGGGCACCGGTAACAGATACGCAGTATTTT.

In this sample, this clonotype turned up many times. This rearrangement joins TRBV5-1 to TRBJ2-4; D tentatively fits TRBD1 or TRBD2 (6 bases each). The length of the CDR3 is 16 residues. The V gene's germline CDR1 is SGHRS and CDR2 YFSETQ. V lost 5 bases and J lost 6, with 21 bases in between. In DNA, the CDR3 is TGCGCCAGCAGACCTCCGGGACACGGAGGGGGAAACATTCAGTACTTC. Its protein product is CASRPPGHGGGNIQYF.